The 12 T cell receptor beta chains in this list originate from one sample, sequenced in a study of beta chain features in type 1 diabetes. The sequenced template was cDNA made from the entire isolated RNA. Sequencing was performed with immunoSEQ multiplex PCR; in TCRdb, only in-frame clones are kept and a portion is missing. The sample carries 900,000 or so clones, roughly 17% recorded once. Sequenced material: naive CD4+ T cells from blood. These receptors were taken from a woman younger than 35 in good health.

CDR3 region: CASRPIQAINYGYTF. The CDR3 DNA is TGTGCCAGCAGACCCATACAGGCAATTAACTATGGCTACACCTTC. The chain uses TRBV27 and TRBJ1-2; the D gene is possibly TRBD1 (5 bases). V shed 6 bases and J shed 1 base, with 15 bases lying between them. The length of the CDR3 is 15 residues. CDR1 and CDR2 (germline): MNHEY, SMNVEV (reference sequence).

Only a few counts were recorded for this clone. V is TRBV6-6 and J is TRBJ1-4; D not resolved. Germline V gives CDR1 MNHNY, CDR2 SVGAGI (reference sequence). V shed 5 bases and J shed 5 bases, with 3 bases lying between them. This CDR3 has 11 amino acids. The CDR3: CASSLNEKLFF. The CDR3 DNA is TGTGCCAGCAGTCTCAATGAAAAACTGTTTTTT.

The chain recombines TRBV7-9 with TRBJ2-5; TRBD2 aligns across 11 bases. Germline V gene lookup returns CDR1 SEHNR and CDR2 FQNEAQ (reference sequence). Unmatched junction bases numbered 7, after V lost 7 bases and J lost 3 bases. CDR3 size: 15 residues. The CDR3 DNA sequence: TGTGCCAGCACCCTTTCGACTAGCGGGAAAGAGACCCAGTACTTC. This codes for CASTLSTSGKETQYF.

This clone has just a few counts. V and J are TRBV6-5 and TRBJ1-1, with 7 bases fitting TRBD1. Germline V gene data show CDR1 as MNHEY and CDR2 as SVGAGI. This CDR3 is built from 14 residues. J gave up 3 bases and V 6 bases, and 7 bases lay outside the gene matches. The CDR3 loop is CASSGGTAYTEAFF. The CDR3 DNA follows: TGTGCCAGCAGCGGGGGGACAGCCTACACTGAAGCTTTCTTT.

The rearrangement joins TRBV18 to TRBJ2-5, with D perhaps matching TRBD1 (5 bases). The last part of the DNA fits TRBJ2-7 better; the J call may be wrong. The CDR3 loop spans 13 amino acids. Germline V gene lookup returns CDR1 KGHSH and CDR2 LQKENI. CDR3 coding DNA: TGTGCCAGCTGCCAGGGCATTTCCTACGAGCAGTACTTC. Translating gives CASCQGISYEQYF.

The CDR3 bases are TGTGCCAGTAGTATAGTTCGTGGGGTAGGCGACTCCTACGAGCAGTACTTC. Translation gives CASSIVRGVGDSYEQYF. The gene calls are TRBV19 and TRBJ2-7; unclear D gene. V was clipped by 1 base and J by 0 bases, with 16 bases between them. The CDR3 is 17 amino acids. Germline CDR1 LNHDA, CDR2 SQIVND (reference sequence).

In its sample, this clone was seen a few times. V is TRBV5-1 and J is TRBJ1-1; 8 nucleotides match TRBD1. The V gene's germline CDR1 is SGHRS and CDR2 YFSETQ. The V gene end was trimmed by 5 bases and the J gene end by 3 bases; junction bases not matched to a gene: 9. This CDR3 region has 15 residues. The CDR3 region is CASSSLDRADTEAFF. The CDR3 DNA follows: TGCGCCAGCAGTTCTTTGGACAGGGCGGACACTGAAGCTTTCTTT. Using reference TRBV5-1 and TRBJ1-1 for the parts outside the CDR3, the full variable domain is KAGVTQTPRYLIKTRGQQVTLSCSPISGHRSVSWYQQTPGQGLQFLFEYFSETQRNKGNFPGRFSGRQFSNSRSEMNVSTLELGDSALYLCASSSLDRADTEAFFGQGTRLTVV.

In the case of this clone: The junction shows a germline mismatch at one end, possibly a read error. The rearrangement uses TRBV18 and TRBJ2-7; 9 positions agree with TRBD1. CDR3 length: 14 amino acids. CDR1 is KGHSH and CDR2 is LQKENI in the germline V gene. CDR3 loop: CASSPQTGGYEQYF. CDR3 coding DNA: TGTGCCAGCTCGCCACAGACAGGGGGATACGAGCAGTACTTC.

The J gene is TRBJ2-4, the V gene TRBV4-2; D is tentatively TRBD1 or TRBD2 (7 bases each). The germline V and J ends were trimmed by 3 bases and 7 bases, with 25 bases remaining between them. Germline CDR1 and CDR2: LGHNA and YNFKEQ. The CDR3 is 18 residues long. The CDR3 loop is CASSHGGGGGFLNNIQYF. CDR3 bases: TGTGCCAGCAGCCACGGGGGAGGGGGCGGATTTTTGAACAACATTCAGTACTTC.

This clone was picked up a small number of times. The CDR3 spells CASSQAVNQPQHF. The CDR3 DNA reads as TGCGCCAGCAGCCAAGCCGTCAATCAGCCCCAGCATTTT. The chain employs TRBV4-3 and TRBJ1-5; D is unresolved. The CDR3 extends over 13 amino acids. CDR1 LGHNA and CDR2 YSLEER come from the germline V gene. Between the trimmed V and J ends, which lost 1 base and 3 bases, there was a span of 4 bases.

This clone was found a few times. This sample includes further DNA sequences coding for the same CDR3. The chain employs TRBV7-2 and TRBJ2-7; 9 bases match TRBD1. Trimming at V came to 5 bases and at J to 4 bases, leaving 9 bases not matched to a gene. The CDR3 extends over 15 amino acids. Germline V lookup: CDR1 SGHTA, CDR2 FQGNSA. Written as DNA, the CDR3 is TGTGCCAGCAGCCCCCGGGGAGGACAGGGGTACGAGCAGTACTTC. Translation: CASSPRGGQGYEQYF. Combining the CDR3 with reference TRBV7-2 and TRBJ2-7 gives the whole variable domain GAGVSQSPSNKVTEKGKDVELRCDPISGHTALYWYRQSLGQGLEFLIYFQGNSAPDKSGLPSDRFSAERTGGSVSTLTIQRTQQEDSAVYLCASSPRGGQGYEQYFGPGTRLTVT.

Only a few counts were recorded for this clone. This chain connects TRBV18 to TRBJ2-7; the D is unclear. The V end was cut by 1 base, the J end by 5 bases, with 15 bases between. The germline CDR1 and CDR2 sequences are KGHSH and LQKENI. The CDR3 runs 15 residues. CDR3 bases: TGTGCCAGCTCACCACAGGGAATTAGAGCCAACGAGCAGTACTTC. Translation: CASSPQGIRANEQYF.